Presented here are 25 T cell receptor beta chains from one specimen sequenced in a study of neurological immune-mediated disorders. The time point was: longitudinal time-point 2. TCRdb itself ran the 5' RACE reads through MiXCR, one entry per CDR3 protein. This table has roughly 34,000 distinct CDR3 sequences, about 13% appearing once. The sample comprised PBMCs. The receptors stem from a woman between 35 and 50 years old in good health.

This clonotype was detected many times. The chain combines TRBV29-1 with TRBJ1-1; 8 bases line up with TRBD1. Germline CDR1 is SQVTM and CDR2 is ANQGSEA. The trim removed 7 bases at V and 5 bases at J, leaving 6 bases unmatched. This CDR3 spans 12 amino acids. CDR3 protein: CSADRGRTEAFF. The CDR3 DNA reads TGCAGCGCCGACAGGGGCCGGACTGAAGCTTTCTTT.

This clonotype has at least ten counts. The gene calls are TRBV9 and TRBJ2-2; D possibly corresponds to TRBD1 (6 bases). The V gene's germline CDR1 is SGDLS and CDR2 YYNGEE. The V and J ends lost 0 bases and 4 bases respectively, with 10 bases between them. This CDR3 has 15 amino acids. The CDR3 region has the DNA TGTGCCAGCAGCGTAGCTGGCAGGGGCACCGGGGAGCTGTTTTTT. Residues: CASSVAGRGTGELFF.

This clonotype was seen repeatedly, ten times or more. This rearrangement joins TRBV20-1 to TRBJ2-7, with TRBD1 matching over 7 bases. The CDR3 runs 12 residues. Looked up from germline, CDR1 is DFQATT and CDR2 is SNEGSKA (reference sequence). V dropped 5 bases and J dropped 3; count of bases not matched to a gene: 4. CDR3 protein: CSAEGQIYEQYF. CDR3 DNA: TGCAGTGCTGAGGGACAGATCTACGAGCAGTACTTC.

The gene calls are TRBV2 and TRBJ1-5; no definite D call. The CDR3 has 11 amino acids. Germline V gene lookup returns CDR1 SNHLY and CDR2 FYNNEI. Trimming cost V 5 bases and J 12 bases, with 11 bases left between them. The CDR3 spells CASSKTRFQHF. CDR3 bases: TGTGCCAGCAGTAAGACTAGGTTCCAGCATTTT.

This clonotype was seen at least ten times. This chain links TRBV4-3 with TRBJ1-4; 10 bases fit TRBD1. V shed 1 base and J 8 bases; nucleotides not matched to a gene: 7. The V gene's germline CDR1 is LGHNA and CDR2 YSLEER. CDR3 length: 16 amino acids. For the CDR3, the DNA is TGCGCCAGCAGCCAAGTCCGGGACAGGGGTAGGGAAAAACTGTTTTTT. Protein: CASSQVRDRGREKLFF.

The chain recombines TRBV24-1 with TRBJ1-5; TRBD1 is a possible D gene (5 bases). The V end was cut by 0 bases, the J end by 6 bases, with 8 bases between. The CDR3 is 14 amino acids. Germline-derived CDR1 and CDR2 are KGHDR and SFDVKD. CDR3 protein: CATSDLSDSQPQHF. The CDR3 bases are TGTGCCACCAGTGATTTGAGTGACAGTCAGCCCCAGCATTTT.

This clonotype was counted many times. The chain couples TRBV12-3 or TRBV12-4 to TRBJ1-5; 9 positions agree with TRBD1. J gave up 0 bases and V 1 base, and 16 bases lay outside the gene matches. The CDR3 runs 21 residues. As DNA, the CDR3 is TGTGCCAGCAGTTTAGGGTGGACCGGGACAGGGCCAGATTATAGCAATCAGCCCCAGCATTTT. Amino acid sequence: CASSLGWTGTGPDYSNQPQHF.

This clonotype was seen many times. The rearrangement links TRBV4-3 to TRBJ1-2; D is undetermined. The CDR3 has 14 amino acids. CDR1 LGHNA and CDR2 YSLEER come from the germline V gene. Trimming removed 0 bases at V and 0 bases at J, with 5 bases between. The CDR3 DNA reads TGCGCCAGCAGCCAAGATTCAGCTAACTATGGCTACACCTTC. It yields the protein CASSQDSANYGYTF.

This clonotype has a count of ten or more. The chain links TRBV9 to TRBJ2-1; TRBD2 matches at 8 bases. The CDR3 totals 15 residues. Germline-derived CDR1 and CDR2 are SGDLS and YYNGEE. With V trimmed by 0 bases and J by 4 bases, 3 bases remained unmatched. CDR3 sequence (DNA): TGTGCCAGCAGCGTAGTGGCTAGCGGGTACAATGAGCAGTTCTTC. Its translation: CASSVVASGYNEQFF.

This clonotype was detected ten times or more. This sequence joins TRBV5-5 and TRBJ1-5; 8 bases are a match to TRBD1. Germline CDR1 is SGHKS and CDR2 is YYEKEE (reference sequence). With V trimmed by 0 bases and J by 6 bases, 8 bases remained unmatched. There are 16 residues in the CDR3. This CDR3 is CASSLAYTGGLQPQHF. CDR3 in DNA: TGTGCCAGCAGCTTGGCCTACACAGGGGGGCTTCAGCCCCAGCATTTT.

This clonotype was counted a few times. CDR3 nucleotides: TGTGCCAGCTCACCGGGACAGCCGGGCATGGACTATGGCTACACCTTC. Translating gives CASSPGQPGMDYGYTF. This chain links TRBV18 with TRBJ1-2, with TRBD1 identical over 7 bases. After removal of 3 bases from V and 3 bases from J, the junction contained 10 bases not matched to a gene. Germline CDR1 is KGHSH and CDR2 is LQKENI. The CDR3 has 16 residues.

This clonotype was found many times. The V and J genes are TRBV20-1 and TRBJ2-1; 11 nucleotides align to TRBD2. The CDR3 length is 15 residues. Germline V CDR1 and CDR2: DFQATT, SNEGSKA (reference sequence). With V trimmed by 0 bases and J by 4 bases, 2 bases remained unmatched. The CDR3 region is CSAREPSGGYNEQFF. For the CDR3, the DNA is TGCAGTGCTAGAGAGCCTAGCGGGGGGTACAATGAGCAGTTCTTC.

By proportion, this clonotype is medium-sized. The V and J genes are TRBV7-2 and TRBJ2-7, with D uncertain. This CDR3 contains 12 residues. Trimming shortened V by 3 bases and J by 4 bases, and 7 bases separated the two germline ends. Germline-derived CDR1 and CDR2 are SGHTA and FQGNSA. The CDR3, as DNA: TGTGCCAGCAGCTTTCCTCGATACGAGCAGTACTTC. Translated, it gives CASSFPRYEQYF.

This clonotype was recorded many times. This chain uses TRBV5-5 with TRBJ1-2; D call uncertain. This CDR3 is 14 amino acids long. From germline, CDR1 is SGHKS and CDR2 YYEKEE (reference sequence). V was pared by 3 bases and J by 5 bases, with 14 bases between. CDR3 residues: CASSSLSGGYGYTF. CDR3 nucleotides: TGTGCCAGCAGCTCCTTAAGCGGAGGATATGGCTACACCTTC. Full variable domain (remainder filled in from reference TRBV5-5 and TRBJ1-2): DAGVTQSPTHLIKTRGQQVTLRCSPISGHKSVSWYQQVLGQGPQFIFQYYEKEERGRGNFPDRFSARQFPNYSSELNVNALLLGDSALYLCASSSLSGGYGYTFGSGTRLTVV.

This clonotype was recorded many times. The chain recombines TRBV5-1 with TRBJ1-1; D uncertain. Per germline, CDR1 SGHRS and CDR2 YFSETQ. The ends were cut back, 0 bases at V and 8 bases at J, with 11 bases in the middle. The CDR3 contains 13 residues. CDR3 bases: TGCGCCAGCAGCTTGGATGGTGGGTTCGAAGCTTTCTTT. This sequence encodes CASSLDGGFEAFF. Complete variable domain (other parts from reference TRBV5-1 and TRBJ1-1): KAGVTQTPRYLIKTRGQQVTLSCSPISGHRSVSWYQQTPGQGLQFLFEYFSETQRNKGNFPGRFSGRQFSNSRSEMNVSTLELGDSALYLCASSLDGGFEAFFGQGTRLTVV.

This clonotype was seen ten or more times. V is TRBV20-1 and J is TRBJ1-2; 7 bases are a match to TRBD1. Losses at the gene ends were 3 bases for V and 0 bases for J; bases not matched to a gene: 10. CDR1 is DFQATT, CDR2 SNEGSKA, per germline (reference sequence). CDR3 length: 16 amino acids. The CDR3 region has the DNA TGCAGTGCTAGTGGTTCCGACAGGGCTCCTAACTATGGCTACACCTTC. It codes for CSASGSDRAPNYGYTF.

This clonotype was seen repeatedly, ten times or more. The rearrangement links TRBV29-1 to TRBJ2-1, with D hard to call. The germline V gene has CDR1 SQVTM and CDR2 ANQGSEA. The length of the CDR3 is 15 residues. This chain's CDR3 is CSSQVGPSSYNEQFF. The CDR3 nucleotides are TGCAGTTCCCAAGTAGGGCCCAGCTCCTACAATGAGCAGTTCTTC.

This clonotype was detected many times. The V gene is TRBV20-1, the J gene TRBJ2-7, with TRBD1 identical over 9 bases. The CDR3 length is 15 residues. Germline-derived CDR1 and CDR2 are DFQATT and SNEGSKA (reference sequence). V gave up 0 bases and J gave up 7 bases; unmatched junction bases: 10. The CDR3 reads CSARDPTGGASEQYF. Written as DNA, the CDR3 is TGCAGTGCTAGAGATCCGACAGGGGGTGCGAGTGAGCAGTACTTC.

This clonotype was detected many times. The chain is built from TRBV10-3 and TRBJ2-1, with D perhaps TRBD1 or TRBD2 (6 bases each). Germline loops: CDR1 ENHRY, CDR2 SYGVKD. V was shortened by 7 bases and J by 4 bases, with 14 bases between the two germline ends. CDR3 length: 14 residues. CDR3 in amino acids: CAITEGGSYNEQFF. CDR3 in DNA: TGTGCCATCACCGAGGGGGGATCGTACAATGAGCAGTTCTTC.

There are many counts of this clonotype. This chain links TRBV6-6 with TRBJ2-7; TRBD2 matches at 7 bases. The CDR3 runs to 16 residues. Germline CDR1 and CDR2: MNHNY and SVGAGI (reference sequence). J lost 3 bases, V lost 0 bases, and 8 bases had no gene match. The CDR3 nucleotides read TGTGCCAGCAGTTACTCGATCGCGGGAGCCCTCTACGAGCAGTACTTC. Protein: CASSYSIAGALYEQYF.

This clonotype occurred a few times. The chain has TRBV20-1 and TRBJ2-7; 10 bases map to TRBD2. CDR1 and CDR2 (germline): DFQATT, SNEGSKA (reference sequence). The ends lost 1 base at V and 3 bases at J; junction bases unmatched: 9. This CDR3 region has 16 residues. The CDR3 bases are TGCAGTGCTAGAGCCCTCCTGGCTAGCGGGGGCTACGAGCAGTACTTC. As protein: CSARALLASGGYEQYF.

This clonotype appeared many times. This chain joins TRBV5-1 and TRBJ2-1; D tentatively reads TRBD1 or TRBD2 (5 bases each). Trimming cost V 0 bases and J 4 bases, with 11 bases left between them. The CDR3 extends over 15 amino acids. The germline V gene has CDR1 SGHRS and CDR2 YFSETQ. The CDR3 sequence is CASSLVGERYNEQFF. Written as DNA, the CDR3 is TGCGCCAGCAGCTTGGTAGGGGAGAGATACAATGAGCAGTTCTTC.

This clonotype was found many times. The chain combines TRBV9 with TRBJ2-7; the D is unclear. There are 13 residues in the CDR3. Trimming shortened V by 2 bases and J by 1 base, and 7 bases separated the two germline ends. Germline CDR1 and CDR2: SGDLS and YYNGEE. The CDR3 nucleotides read TGTGCCAGCAGCGTCGGCTTTTCCTACGAGCAGTACTTC. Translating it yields CASSVGFSYEQYF.

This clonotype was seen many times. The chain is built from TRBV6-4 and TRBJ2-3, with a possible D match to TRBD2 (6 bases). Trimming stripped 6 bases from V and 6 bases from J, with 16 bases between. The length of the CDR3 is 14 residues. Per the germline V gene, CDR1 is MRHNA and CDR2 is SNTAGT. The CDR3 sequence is CASRALASSDTQYF. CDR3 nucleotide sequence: TGTGCCAGCAGAGCACTAGCCTCTAGTGATACGCAGTATTTT.

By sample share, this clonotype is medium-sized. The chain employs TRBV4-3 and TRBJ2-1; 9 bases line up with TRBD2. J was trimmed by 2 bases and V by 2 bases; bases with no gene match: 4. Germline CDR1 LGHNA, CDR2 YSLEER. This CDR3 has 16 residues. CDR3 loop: CASSQSPSGTYNEQFF. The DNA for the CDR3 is TGCGCCAGCAGCCAATCGCCTAGCGGGACCTACAATGAGCAGTTCTTC.